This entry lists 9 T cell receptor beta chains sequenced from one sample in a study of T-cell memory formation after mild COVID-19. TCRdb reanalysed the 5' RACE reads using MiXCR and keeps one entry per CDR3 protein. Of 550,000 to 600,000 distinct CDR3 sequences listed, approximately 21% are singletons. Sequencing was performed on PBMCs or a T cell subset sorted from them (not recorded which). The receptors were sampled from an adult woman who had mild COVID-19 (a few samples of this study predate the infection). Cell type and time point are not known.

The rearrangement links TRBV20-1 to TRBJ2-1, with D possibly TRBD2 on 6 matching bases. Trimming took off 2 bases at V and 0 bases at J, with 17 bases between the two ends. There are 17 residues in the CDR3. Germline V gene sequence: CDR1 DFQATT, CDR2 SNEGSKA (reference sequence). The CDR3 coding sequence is TGCAGTGCTAGACAGGAGGAGCGGGTCAGCTCCTACAATGAGCAGTTCTTC. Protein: CSARQEERVSSYNEQFF.

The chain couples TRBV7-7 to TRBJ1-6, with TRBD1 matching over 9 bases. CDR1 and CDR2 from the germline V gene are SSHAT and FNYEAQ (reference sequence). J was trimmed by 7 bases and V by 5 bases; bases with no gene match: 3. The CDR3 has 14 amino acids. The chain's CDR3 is CASSRGQGNSPLHF. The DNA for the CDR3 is TGTGCCAGCAGCCGTGGACAGGGGAATTCACCCCTCCACTTT.

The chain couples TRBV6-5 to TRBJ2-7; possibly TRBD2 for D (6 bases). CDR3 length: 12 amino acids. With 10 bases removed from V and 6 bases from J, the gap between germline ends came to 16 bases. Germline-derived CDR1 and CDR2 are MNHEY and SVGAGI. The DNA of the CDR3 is TGTGCCACCCGTCACGGAGGGCCCGAGCAGTACTTC. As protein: CATRHGGPEQYF.

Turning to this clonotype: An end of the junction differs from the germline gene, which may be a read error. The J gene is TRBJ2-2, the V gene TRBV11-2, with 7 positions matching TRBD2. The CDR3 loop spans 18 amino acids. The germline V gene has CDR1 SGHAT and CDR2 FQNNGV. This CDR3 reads CASTLNAGAGLSTGELFF. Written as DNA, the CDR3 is TGTGCCAGCACCTTAAATGCGGGAGCCGGGTTAAGCACCGGGGAGCTGTTTTTT.

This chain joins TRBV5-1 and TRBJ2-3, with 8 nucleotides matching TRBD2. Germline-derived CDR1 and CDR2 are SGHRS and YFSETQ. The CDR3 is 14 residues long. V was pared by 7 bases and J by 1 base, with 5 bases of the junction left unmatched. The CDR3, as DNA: TGCGCCAGCGGCATAGCGGGACGCACAGATACGCAGTATTTT. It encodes CASGIAGRTDTQYF.

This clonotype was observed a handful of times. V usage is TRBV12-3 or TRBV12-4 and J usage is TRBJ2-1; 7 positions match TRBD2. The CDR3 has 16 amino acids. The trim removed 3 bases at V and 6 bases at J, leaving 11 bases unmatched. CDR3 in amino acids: CASSFMGGTAVNEQFF. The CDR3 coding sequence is TGTGCCAGCAGTTTTATGGGAGGGACTGCAGTCAATGAGCAGTTCTTC.

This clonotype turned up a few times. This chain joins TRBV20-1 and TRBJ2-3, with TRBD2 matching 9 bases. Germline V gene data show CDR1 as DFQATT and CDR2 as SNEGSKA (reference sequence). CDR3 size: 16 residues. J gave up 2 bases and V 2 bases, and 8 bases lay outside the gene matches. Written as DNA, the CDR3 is TGCAGTGCTAGAAAGGGGCTAGCGGGAATCACAGATACGCAGTATTTT. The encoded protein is CSARKGLAGITDTQYF.

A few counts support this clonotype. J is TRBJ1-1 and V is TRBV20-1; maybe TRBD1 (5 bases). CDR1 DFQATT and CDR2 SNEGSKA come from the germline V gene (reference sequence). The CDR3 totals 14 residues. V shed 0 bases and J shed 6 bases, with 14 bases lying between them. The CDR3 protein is CSARDPREGPEAFF. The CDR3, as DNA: TGCAGTGCTAGAGATCCCCGGGAGGGGCCTGAAGCTTTCTTT.

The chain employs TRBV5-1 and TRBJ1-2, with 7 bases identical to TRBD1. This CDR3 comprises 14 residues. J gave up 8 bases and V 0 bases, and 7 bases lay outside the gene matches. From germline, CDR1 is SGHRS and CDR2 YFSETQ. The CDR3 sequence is CASSLEQGISGYTF. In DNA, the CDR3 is TGCGCCAGCAGCTTGGAACAGGGGATAAGCGGCTACACCTTC.